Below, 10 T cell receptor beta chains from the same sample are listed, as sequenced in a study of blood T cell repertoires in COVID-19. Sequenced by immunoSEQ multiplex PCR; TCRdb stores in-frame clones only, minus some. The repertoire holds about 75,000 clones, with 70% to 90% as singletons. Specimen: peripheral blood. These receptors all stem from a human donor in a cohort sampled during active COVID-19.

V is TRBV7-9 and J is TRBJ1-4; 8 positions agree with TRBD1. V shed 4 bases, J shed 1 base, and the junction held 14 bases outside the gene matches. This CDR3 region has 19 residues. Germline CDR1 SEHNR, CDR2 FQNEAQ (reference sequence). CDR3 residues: CASSSGQGRGLGTNEKLFF. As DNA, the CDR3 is TGTGCCAGCAGCTCCGGACAGGGAAGGGGGTTAGGAACTAATGAAAAACTGTTTTTT.

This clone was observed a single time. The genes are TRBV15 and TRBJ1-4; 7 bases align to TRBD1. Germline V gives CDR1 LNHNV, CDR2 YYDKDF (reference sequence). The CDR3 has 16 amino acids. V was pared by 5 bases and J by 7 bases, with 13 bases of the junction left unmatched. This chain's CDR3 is CATSLEQLQGREKLFF. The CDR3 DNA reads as TGTGCCACCAGCTTAGAGCAATTACAGGGGCGTGAAAAACTGTTTTTT.

Here the CDR3 DNA reads TGTGCCACCAGCAGAAGGAGCGGGGGGCACACAGATACGCAGTATTTT. Translated, it gives CATSRRSGGHTDTQYF. This sequence joins TRBV15 and TRBJ2-3; TRBD2 agrees at 9 bases. This CDR3 is built from 16 residues. V dropped 2 bases and J dropped 2; count of bases not matched to a gene: 5. CDR1 and CDR2 from the germline V gene are LNHNV and YYDKDF (reference sequence).

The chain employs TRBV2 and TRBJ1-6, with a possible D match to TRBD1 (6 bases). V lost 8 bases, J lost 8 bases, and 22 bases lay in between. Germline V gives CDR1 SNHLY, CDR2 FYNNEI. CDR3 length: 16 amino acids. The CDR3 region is CASLLGAARQDSPLHF. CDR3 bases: TGTGCCAGCCTCCTGGGGGCAGCCCGACAAGATTCACCCCTCCACTTT.

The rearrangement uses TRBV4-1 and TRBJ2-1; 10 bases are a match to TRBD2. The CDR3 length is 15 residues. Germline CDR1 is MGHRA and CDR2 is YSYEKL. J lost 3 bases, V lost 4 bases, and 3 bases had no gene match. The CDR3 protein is CASSPSGSRYNEQFF. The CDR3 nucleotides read TGCGCCAGCAGCCCTAGCGGGAGCCGCTACAATGAGCAGTTCTTC.

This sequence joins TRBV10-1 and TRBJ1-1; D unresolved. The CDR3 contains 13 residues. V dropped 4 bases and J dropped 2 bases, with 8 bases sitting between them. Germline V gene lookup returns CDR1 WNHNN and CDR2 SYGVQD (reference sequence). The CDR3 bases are TGCGCCAGCAGTGCTGGCAGAAACACTGAAGCTTTCTTT. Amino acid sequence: CASSAGRNTEAFF.

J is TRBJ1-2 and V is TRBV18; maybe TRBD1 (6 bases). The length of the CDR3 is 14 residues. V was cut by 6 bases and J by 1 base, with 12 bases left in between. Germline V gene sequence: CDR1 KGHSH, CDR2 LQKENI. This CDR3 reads CASSLGHLNYGYTF. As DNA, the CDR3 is TGTGCCAGCTCCTTGGGACACCTTAACTATGGCTACACCTTC.

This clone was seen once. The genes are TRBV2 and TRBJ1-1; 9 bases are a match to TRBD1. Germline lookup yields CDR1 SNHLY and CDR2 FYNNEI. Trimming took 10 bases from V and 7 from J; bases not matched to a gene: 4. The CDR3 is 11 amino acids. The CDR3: CAMRTGVEAFF. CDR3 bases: TGTGCCATGCGGACAGGGGTTGAAGCTTTCTTT. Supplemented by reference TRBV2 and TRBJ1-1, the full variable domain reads EPEVTQTPSHQVTQMGQEVILRCVPISNHLYFYWYRQILGQKVEFLVSFYNNEISEKSEIFDDQFSVERPDGSNFTLKIRSTKLEDSAMYFCAMRTGVEAFFGQGTRLTVV.

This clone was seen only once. CDR3: CASSKLADTQYF. DNA of the CDR3: TGTGCCAGCAGCAAACTAGCAGATACGCAGTATTTT. The chain carries TRBV21-1 and TRBJ2-3; the table calls TRBD2, which could not be checked here. TRBV21-1 is a pseudogene segment. The CDR3 has 12 residues.

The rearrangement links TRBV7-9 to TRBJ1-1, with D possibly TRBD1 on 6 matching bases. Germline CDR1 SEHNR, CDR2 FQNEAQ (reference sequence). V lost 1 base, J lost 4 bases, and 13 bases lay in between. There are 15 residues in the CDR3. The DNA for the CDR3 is TGTGCCAGCAGCTTAGAGGTGGCGGGGGCCACTGAAGCTTTCTTT. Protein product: CASSLEVAGATEAFF.